This section outlines one TCR beta chain sequence together with its context. Its matching antigen is unknown. The data belong to a study of cytomegalovirus exposure and HLA in healthy donors. Study-wide points: Later analysis demonstrated an association between a missense DCLRE1C variant and TCR beta V- and J-gene trimming.

Per germline, CDR1 MNHEY and CDR2 SVGAGI. V lost 3 bases and J lost 8, with 7 bases in between. The CDR3 has 11 residues. PCR employed 60 Vbeta and 13 Jbeta primers. Method: immunoSEQ multiplex PCR; TCRdb's copy keeps in-frame clones and lacks some. The top ten hold around 0.4% of the sample, which has some 200,000 clones, 79% seen once. The sample was PBMCs. V gene TRBV6-5 combines with J gene TRBJ1-2, with D hard to call. The sequence derives from a male donor in good health and CMV-seropositive. This CDR3 reads CASSYPGGYTF. CDR3 DNA: TGTGCCAGCAGTTATCCGGGAGGCTACACCTTC.